What follows describes a single T cell receptor (beta chain). Its antigen is still unknown. Qualities for individual bases were not recorded, and no much larger clone is one base off. CDR1 and CDR2 (LGHNA, YNFKEQ) derive from the germline V gene. From cysteine to phenylalanine, the CDR3 is 15 amino acids long. The DNA shown is the 45-base CDR3, in frame from base 1. The junction shows trimming of 4 bases on V and 0 bases on J, plus 12 bases between the germline ends. Whole blood was collected in K2EDTA tubes by collaborating institutions according to the institutions' own protocols. For TCRbeta analysis, collaborator samples were shipped as frozen whole blood, as isolated PBMCs, or as DNA extracted from either sample type. The source of the sample is a study of blood T cell repertoires in COVID-19 (TCRdb year 2020). In terms of the full investigation: Samples from collaborators originated in the United States, Italy and Spain and spanned both the acute and convalescent phases of COVID-19. The material from the prospective study consisted of cDNA or gDNA derived from T cells, B-cell-depleted T cells, or PBMCs. Subjects who had been exposed to COVID-19, were actively infected with it, or had recovered from it provided the deeply sampled blood TCRbeta repertoires that made up the dataset. The repertoires were released in a freely available public database intended as a resource for research on the immune response to SARS-CoV-2. Samples came from the ongoing ImmuneRACE study (first 160 participants) plus 1,254 subjects from 6 global collaborators. The sample metadata nearly always contained a de-identified subject ID, COVID-19 status, age in years and sex. Where available, HLA class I and class II types were obtained from metadata supplied by the sample provider rather than from assay-based typing.

TCRbeta CDR3 regions were amplified from genomic DNA using the immunoSEQ Assay, a bias-controlled multiplex PCR. In the original analysis: Within the assay, amplification of reference gene primers was used to estimate how many nucleated cells each sample contained. Sequence reads were collapsed and filtered to measure the absolute abundance of every unique TCRbeta CDR3 rearrangement. For each sample, productive Simpson clonality was calculated by taking the square root of Simpson's diversity index across productive rearrangements. TCRdb limited this immuneACCESS table to in-frame rearrangements with V and J called. A share of clones is missing; checked studies link under half to unresolved V genes, and the rest is unexplained. V and J calls and clone size are given by that table; D and trimming were obtained from the DNA. The sample table shows some 250,000 clones, and roughly 88% are seen once. Roughly an eighth of the sample comes from the top ten.

Overall study outcomes, separate from this receptor: Clinical and demographic metadata were provided uncurated, with the amount varying by source and participant.

The sequenced sample was peripheral blood. Recombination joined TRBV4-2 with TRBJ1-1; no confident D gene assignment can be made. This TCR was sampled from a man aged 80 or over with acute or convalescent COVID-19. The nucleotide sequence reads as follows: TGTGCCAGCAGCCGAACACAGAACATGAACACTGAAGCTTTCTTT. It specifies CASSRTQNMNTEAFF.